Following are 31 T cell receptor beta chains from one sample sequenced in a study of shared clonotypes between healthy human individuals. This table comes from immunoSEQ multiplex PCR, and its TCRdb copy is limited to in-frame clones, with some not included. Counted here are over 2,000,000 clones, around 95% occurring once; the ten biggest clones make up about 1.7%. Only CD45RO-negative cells positively selected for CCR7 counted as naive CD8 cells, so terminally differentiated effector memory CD45RA+ cells were excluded. The source material was naive CD8+ T cells from PBMCs. These receptors all stem from a man younger than 35 in good health. Some clones in this sample may be carry-over from other donors' samples.

The rearrangement links TRBV21-1 to TRBJ1-3; the D segment call TRBD1 is taken from the table without a DNA check. TRBV21-1 is an annotated pseudogene. This CDR3 is 14 amino acids long. CDR3 residues: CASSLSYSGNTIYF. The CDR3 nucleotides read TGTGCCAGCAGCCTCAGTTACTCTGGAAACACCATATATTTT.

This chain's CDR3 is CAISGYRDREYGYTF. The CDR3 bases are TGTGCCATCAGTGGATACCGGGACAGGGAGTATGGCTACACCTTC. The rearrangement links TRBV10-3 to TRBJ1-2; 9 nucleotides align to TRBD1. The CDR3 runs to 15 residues. V lost 4 bases to trimming and J lost 5 bases; unmatched junction nucleotides: 8. Per germline, CDR1 ENHRY and CDR2 SYGVKD.

The chain combines TRBV7-2 with TRBJ2-2; 9 bases match TRBD2. V was clipped by 1 base and J by 4 bases; unmatched bases: 7. From germline, CDR1 is SGHTA and CDR2 FQGNSA. The CDR3 has 17 amino acids. DNA for the CDR3: TGTGCCAGCAGCTTAGATCTAGCGGGAATGGGCACCGGGGAGCTGTTTTTT. Translated: CASSLDLAGMGTGELFF.

The chain couples TRBV7-9 to TRBJ1-2; D might be TRBD1 (5 bases). This CDR3 is 14 amino acids long. V was trimmed by 1 base and J by 8 bases, leaving 14 bases between them. The germline V gene encodes CDR1 SEHNR and CDR2 FQNEAQ (reference sequence). The CDR3 reads CASSLGAGWDGYTF. The DNA of the CDR3 is TGTGCCAGCAGCTTAGGGGCGGGGTGGGACGGCTACACCTTC.

This chain connects TRBV7-3 to TRBJ2-1, with D possibly being TRBD2 (5 bases). The CDR3 has 16 amino acids. The germline V and J ends were trimmed by 5 bases and 3 bases, with 17 bases remaining between them. CDR1 SGHTA and CDR2 FQGTGA come from the germline V gene. CDR3 sequence reads: CASSRRAVTDYNEQFF. CDR3 coding DNA: TGTGCCAGCAGCCGGAGAGCGGTGACCGACTACAATGAGCAGTTCTTC. Complete variable domain (other parts from reference TRBV7-3 and TRBJ2-1): GAGVSQTPSNKVTEKGKYVELRCDPISGHTALYWYRQSLGQGPEFLIYFQGTGAADDSGLPNDRFFAVRPEGSVSTLKIQRTERGDSAVYLCASSRRAVTDYNEQFFGPGTRLTVL.

The chain couples TRBV15 to TRBJ2-5; D might be TRBD2 (6 bases). This CDR3 comprises 15 residues. Trimming took 4 bases from V and 2 from J, leaving 14 bases between them. CDR1 is LNHNV, CDR2 YYDKDF, per germline (reference sequence). The CDR3, as DNA: TGTGCCACCAGCACCCAGCGGGCAGTGCAAGAGACCCAGTACTTC. Translating gives CATSTQRAVQETQYF.

This sequence joins TRBV29-1 and TRBJ2-7; no reliable D call. Germline V CDR1 and CDR2: SQVTM, ANQGSEA. Trimming took off 6 bases at V and 7 bases at J, with 19 bases between the two ends. This CDR3 region has 13 residues. Written as DNA, the CDR3 is TGCAGCGTCAATAGGCCAGGTGTGCCAGAGCAGTACTTC. Its translation is CSVNRPGVPEQYF.

V and J are TRBV2 and TRBJ1-1; D ambiguous. In germline, CDR1 is SNHLY, CDR2 FYNNEI. The length of the CDR3 is 14 residues. Trimming stripped 3 bases from V and 0 bases from J, with 8 bases between. This CDR3 is CASSDHRVNTEAFF. CDR3 nucleotide sequence: TGTGCCAGCAGTGACCATCGGGTGAACACTGAAGCTTTCTTT.

This sequence joins TRBV12-2 and TRBJ2-5; the D call in the table, TRBD2, was not verified against the DNA. TRBV12-2 is recorded as a pseudogene. This CDR3 has 20 amino acids. CDR3 sequence (DNA): TGTGCAAGTCGCCCTAGGGGGCTTAGGTTTCCTAGCGGGAACCAAGAGACCCAGTACTTC. Protein sequence: CASRPRGLRFPSGNQETQYF.

Notes on this clone: The same CDR3 arises from other DNA sequences in this sample as well. J is TRBJ2-1 and V is TRBV6-5; the D is unclear. Deletions cut 4 bases from V and 7 bases from J, with 8 bases between. CDR1 and CDR2 (germline): MNHEY, SVGAGI. The CDR3 is made up of 12 amino acids. Here the CDR3 reads CASSSTGNEQFF. The CDR3 bases are TGTGCCAGCAGTTCCACGGGTAATGAGCAGTTCTTC.

On this clone itself: Other DNA sequences within the sample encode an identical CDR3. The CDR3 nucleotides are TGTGCCAGCAGCTTACTAGCGGGAGGGCCCTACGAGCAGTACTTC. It specifies CASSLLAGGPYEQYF. V and J are TRBV7-2 and TRBJ2-7, with TRBD2 identical over 12 bases. V gave up 2 bases and J gave up 2 bases; unmatched junction bases: 1. This CDR3 is built from 15 residues. From germline, CDR1 is SGHTA and CDR2 FQGNSA.

The genes are TRBV27 and TRBJ2-7; TRBD1 might be the D (5 bases). Germline V gene data show CDR1 as MNHEY and CDR2 as SMNVEV (reference sequence). The CDR3 loop spans 14 amino acids. V dropped 5 bases and J dropped 6 bases, with 17 bases sitting between them. The CDR3 DNA sequence: TGTGCCAGCAGTCCAACAGGTTTTAGGGGCGAGCAGTACTTC. This codes for CASSPTGFRGEQYF.

The rearrangement uses TRBV5-1 and TRBJ2-2; TRBD2 matches at 9 bases. Germline V gene sequence: CDR1 SGHRS, CDR2 YFSETQ. V lost 6 bases, J lost 6 bases, and 12 bases stayed unmatched. The CDR3 length is 16 residues. CDR3 coding DNA: TGCGCCAGCACGGGGTCCGCGGGAGGGCCCGCCGGGGAGCTGTTTTTT. Protein: CASTGSAGGPAGELFF.

As for this clone: Other DNA sequences in the sample encode the same CDR3. The chain is built from TRBV28 and TRBJ2-7; D is unclear. Trimming removed 6 bases at V and 0 bases at J, with 6 bases between. The CDR3 length is 12 residues. From germline, CDR1 is MDHEN and CDR2 SYDVKM. This chain's CDR3 is CASSLSSYEQYF. CDR3 bases: TGTGCCAGCAGCCTAAGCTCCTACGAGCAGTACTTC.

This clone was detected once. The rearrangement links TRBV5-5 to TRBJ2-7; 10 nucleotides match TRBD2. The junction had 2 bases not matched to a gene; V was cut back by 0 bases and J by 2 bases. The CDR3 is made up of 15 amino acids. Germline-derived CDR1 and CDR2 are SGHKS and YYEKEE (reference sequence). The CDR3 region has the DNA TGTGCCAGCAGCTTGGAGAGCGGGAGGGCCTACGAGCAGTACTTC. Protein sequence: CASSLESGRAYEQYF. The whole variable domain, filled in from reference TRBV5-5 and TRBJ2-7, reads DAGVTQSPTHLIKTRGQQVTLRCSPISGHKSVSWYQQVLGQGPQFIFQYYEKEERGRGNFPDRFSARQFPNYSSELNVNALLLGDSALYLCASSLESGRAYEQYFGPGTRLTVT.

The V gene is TRBV27, the J gene TRBJ1-1; D is perhaps TRBD1 (5 bases). Between the trimmed V and J ends, which lost 6 bases and 1 base, there was a span of 12 bases. The CDR3 has 14 residues. CDR1 MNHEY and CDR2 SMNVEV come from the germline V gene (reference sequence). The CDR3 DNA reads as TGTGCCAGCAGACCGGGACGGACGAACACTGAAGCTTTCTTT. Amino acid sequence: CASRPGRTNTEAFF.

This clone was picked up one time. The sample carries other DNA sequences with the same CDR3. The CDR3 spells CASSLVNYGYTF. Here the CDR3 DNA reads TGTGCCAGCAGCTTAGTGAACTATGGCTACACCTTC. The chain has TRBV7-9 and TRBJ1-2; D uncertain. V gave up 1 base and J gave up 2 bases, with 2 bases separating them. The length of the CDR3 is 12 residues. The germline gives CDR1 SEHNR, CDR2 FQNEAQ (reference sequence).

The CDR3 is CAWNPGEAPLHF. CDR3 nucleotide sequence: TGTGCCTGGAATCCAGGGGAAGCACCCCTCCACTTT. The rearrangement links TRBV30 to TRBJ1-6, with D perhaps matching TRBD1 (6 bases). The V end lost 4 bases, the J end lost 11 bases, and 12 bases lay between the germline ends. In germline, CDR1 is GTSNPN, CDR2 SVGIG (reference sequence). CDR3 size: 12 residues.

The chain links TRBV4-1 to TRBJ2-7, with 7 bases identical to TRBD2. Germline assignment: CDR1 MGHRA and CDR2 YSYEKL. V gave up 0 bases and J gave up 4 bases; unmatched junction bases: 6. The length of the CDR3 is 15 residues. CDR3 in amino acids: CASSQDWGGSYEQYF. Here the CDR3 DNA reads TGCGCCAGCAGCCAAGATTGGGGCGGGAGTTACGAGCAGTACTTC.

This chain joins TRBV5-1 and TRBJ2-7; D perhaps matches TRBD2 (5 bases). Per the germline V gene, CDR1 is SGHRS and CDR2 is YFSETQ. The CDR3 length is 15 residues. The ends were cut back, 2 bases at V and 6 bases at J, with 18 bases in the middle. DNA of the CDR3: TGCGCCAGCAGCTTTCGTACGGGGAGCCTAAGCGAGCAGTACTTC. Its translation: CASSFRTGSLSEQYF.

J is TRBJ2-2 and V is TRBV6-5, with D unclear. The length of the CDR3 is 13 residues. The germline V and J ends were trimmed by 6 bases and 4 bases, with 9 bases remaining between them. Germline V CDR1 and CDR2: MNHEY, SVGAGI. Written as DNA, the CDR3 is TGTGCCAGCAGCCCGGCGATCACCGGGGAGCTGTTTTTT. Protein sequence: CASSPAITGELFF.

The chain carries TRBV28 and TRBJ2-7, with 7 bases identical to TRBD1. After removal of 8 bases from V and 2 bases from J, the junction contained 15 bases not matched to a gene. Looked up from germline, CDR1 is MDHEN and CDR2 is SYDVKM. This CDR3 has 16 amino acids. Here the CDR3 reads CASSQGLERSAYEQYF. The CDR3 region has the DNA TGTGCCAGCTCACAGGGGCTCGAGCGGAGCGCCTACGAGCAGTACTTC.

The rearrangement joins TRBV4-3 to TRBJ2-7; 7 bases match TRBD2. CDR3 size: 14 residues. Trimming took 3 bases from V and 0 from J; bases not matched to a gene: 2. Germline assignment: CDR1 LGHNA and CDR2 YSLEER. The CDR3 protein is CASSQRESSYEQYF. DNA of the CDR3: TGCGCCAGCAGCCAGCGGGAGAGCTCCTACGAGCAGTACTTC.

In nucleotides, the CDR3 is TGTGCCAGCAGTTCCGCCGGGGAGGGACCCCCCTACAATGAGCAGTTCTTC. Translated: CASSSAGEGPPYNEQFF. The chain links TRBV28 to TRBJ2-1; TRBD2 aligns across 7 bases. The CDR3 is 17 amino acids. Germline V gene data show CDR1 as MDHEN and CDR2 as SYDVKM. Trimming at V came to 4 bases and at J to 2 bases, leaving 11 bases not matched to a gene. The full variable domain, completed using reference TRBV28 and TRBJ2-1, is DVKVTQSSRYLVKRTGEKVFLECVQDMDHENMFWYRQDPGLGLRLIYFSYDVKMKEKGDIPEGYSVSREKKERFSLILESASTNQTSMYLCASSSAGEGPPYNEQFFGPGTRLTVL.

J is TRBJ2-7 and V is TRBV6-1, with D perhaps TRBD2 (6 bases). Trimming shortened V by 4 bases and J by 0 bases, and 16 bases separated the two germline ends. The CDR3 is 16 amino acids. Looked up from germline, CDR1 is MNHNS and CDR2 is SASEGT. The CDR3 bases are TGTGCCAGCAGTGGGCGGGACTTCCACGGCTCCTACGAGCAGTACTTC. Translated, it gives CASSGRDFHGSYEQYF.

Here the CDR3 reads CASSEAVASGSREQYF. For the CDR3, the DNA is TGTGCCAGCAGTGAAGCGGTCGCTAGCGGGAGCCGCGAGCAGTACTTC. The chain links TRBV2 to TRBJ2-7; 10 bases fit TRBD2. The germline CDR1 and CDR2 sequences are SNHLY and FYNNEI. V was pared by 0 bases and J by 6 bases, with 8 bases of the junction left unmatched. This CDR3 spans 16 amino acids.

This chain joins TRBV30 and TRBJ1-5; unclear D gene. There are 13 residues in the CDR3. Germline V CDR1 and CDR2: GTSNPN, SVGIG (reference sequence). The V gene lost 3 bases and the J gene lost 8 bases, with 14 bases spanning the gap. DNA of the CDR3: TGTGCCTGGAGGGGAGACGGTTCGGAGCCCCAGCATTTT. It codes for CAWRGDGSEPQHF.

The rearrangement joins TRBV19 to TRBJ2-2, with D maybe TRBD2 (6 bases). Germline lookup yields CDR1 LNHDA and CDR2 SQIVND (reference sequence). CDR3 length: 13 residues. The CDR3 nucleotides are TGTGTTTCAATCGGACTAACTCACCGGGAGCTGTTTTTT. Its protein is CVSIGLTHRELFF.

The chain employs TRBV13 and TRBJ2-5, with 8 nucleotides matching TRBD2. Trimming took 5 bases from V and 0 from J; bases not matched to a gene: 8. The CDR3 is made up of 16 amino acids. Looked up from germline, CDR1 is PRHDT and CDR2 is FYEKMQ (reference sequence). DNA for the CDR3: TGTGCCAGCAGCGACGCCGGACTAGCAGACCAAGAGACCCAGTACTTC. The encoded protein is CASSDAGLADQETQYF.

This rearrangement joins TRBV19 to TRBJ2-7; D gene uncertain. Germline V gene data show CDR1 as LNHDA and CDR2 as SQIVND (reference sequence). The CDR3 is 14 amino acids. V was shortened by 4 bases and J by 0 bases, with 10 bases between the two germline ends. The CDR3 loop reads CASSTARSSYEQYF. In DNA form, the CDR3 reads TGTGCCAGTAGTACGGCGCGGAGCTCCTACGAGCAGTACTTC.

The chain joins TRBV7-9 to TRBJ2-2, with 10 positions matching TRBD2. With V trimmed by 6 bases and J by 4 bases, 8 bases remained unmatched. This CDR3 has 16 amino acids. CDR1 and CDR2 from the germline V gene are SEHNR and FQNEAQ (reference sequence). The CDR3 DNA is TGTGCCAGCAGTCTTAGCGGGAGGAGTGGCACCGGGGAGCTGTTTTTT. This gives the protein CASSLSGRSGTGELFF.